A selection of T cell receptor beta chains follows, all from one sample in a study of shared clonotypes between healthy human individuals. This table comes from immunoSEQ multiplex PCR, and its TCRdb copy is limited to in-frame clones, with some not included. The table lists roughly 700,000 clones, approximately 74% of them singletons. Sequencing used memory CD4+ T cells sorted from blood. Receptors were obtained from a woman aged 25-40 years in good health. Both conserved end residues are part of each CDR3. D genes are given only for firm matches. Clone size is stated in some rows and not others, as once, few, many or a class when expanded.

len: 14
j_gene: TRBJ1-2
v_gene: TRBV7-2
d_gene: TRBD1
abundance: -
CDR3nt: TGTGCCAGCAGCTTGGACAGGGGGGCTCGGGGCTACACCTTC
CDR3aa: CASSLDRGARGYTF

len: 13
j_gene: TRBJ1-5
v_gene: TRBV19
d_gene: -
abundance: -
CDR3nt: TGTGCCAGTAGCCGGGCAGTTGTTCAGCCCCAGCATTTT
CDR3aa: CASSRAVVQPQHF

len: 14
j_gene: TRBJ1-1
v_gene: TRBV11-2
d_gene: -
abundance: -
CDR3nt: TGTGCCAGCCGCAGTCTGAGTGGGAACACTGAAGCTTTCTTT
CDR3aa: CASRSLSGNTEAFF

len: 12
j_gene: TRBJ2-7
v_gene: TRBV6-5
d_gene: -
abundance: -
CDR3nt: TGTGCCAGCAGCCAGGGTACCCACGAGCAGTACTTC
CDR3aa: CASSQGTHEQYF

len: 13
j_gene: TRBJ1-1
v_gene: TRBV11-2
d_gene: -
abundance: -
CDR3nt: TGTGCCAGCAGCCTAAGGTTGAACACTGAAGCTTTCTTT
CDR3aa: CASSLRLNTEAFF

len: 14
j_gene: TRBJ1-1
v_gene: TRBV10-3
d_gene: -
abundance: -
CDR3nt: TGTGCCATCAGTGAGACTCAGGGGAACACTGAAGCTTTCTTT
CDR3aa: CAISETQGNTEAFF

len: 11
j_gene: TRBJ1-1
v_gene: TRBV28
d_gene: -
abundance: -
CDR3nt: TGTGCCAGCGGACAGAACACTGAAGCTTTCTTT
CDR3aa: CASGQNTEAFF

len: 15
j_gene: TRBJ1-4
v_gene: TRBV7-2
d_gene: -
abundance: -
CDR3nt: TGTGCCAGCAGCGGTAACAGGGTTCGGAATGAAAAACTGTTTTTT
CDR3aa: CASSGNRVRNEKLFF

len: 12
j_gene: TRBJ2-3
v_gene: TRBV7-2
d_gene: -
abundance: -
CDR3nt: TGTGCCAGCAGCTTAGTCCGGGAGCTTCAGTATTTT
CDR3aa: CASSLVRELQYF

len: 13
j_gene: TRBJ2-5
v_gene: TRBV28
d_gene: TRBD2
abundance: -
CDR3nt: TGTGCCAGCAGTTTTCTAGCGGCGGAGACCCAGTACTTC
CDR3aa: CASSFLAAETQYF

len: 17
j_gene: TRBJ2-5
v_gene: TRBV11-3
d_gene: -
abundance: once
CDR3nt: TGTGCCAGCAGCTTATATGAGGGTCTGCGCCCTCAAGAGACCCAGTACTTC
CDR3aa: CASSLYEGLRPQETQYF

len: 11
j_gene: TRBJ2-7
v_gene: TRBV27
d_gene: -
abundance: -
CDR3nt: TGTGCCAGATCCTCACACTACGAGCAGTACTTC
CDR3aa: CARSSHYEQYF

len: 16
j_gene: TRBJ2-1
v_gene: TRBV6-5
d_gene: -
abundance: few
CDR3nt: TGTGCCAGCAGTTCTCGACGACAGAGCTCCTACAATGAGCAGTTCTTC
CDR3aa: CASSSRRQSSYNEQFF

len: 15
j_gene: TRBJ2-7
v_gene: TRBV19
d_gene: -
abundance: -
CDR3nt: TGTGCCAGTCGACAGGAATTCTTAAGCTCCTACGAGCAGTACTTC
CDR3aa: CASRQEFLSSYEQYF

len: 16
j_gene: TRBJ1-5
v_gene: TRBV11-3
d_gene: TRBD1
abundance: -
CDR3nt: TGTGCCAGCAGCCCCCGGACAGGGGGCTCCAATCAGCCCCAGCATTTT
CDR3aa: CASSPRTGGSNQPQHF

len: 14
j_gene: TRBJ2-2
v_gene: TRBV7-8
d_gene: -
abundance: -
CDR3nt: TGTGCCAGCAGCTTAGGAGGCAACACCGGGGAGCTGTTTTTT
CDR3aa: CASSLGGNTGELFF

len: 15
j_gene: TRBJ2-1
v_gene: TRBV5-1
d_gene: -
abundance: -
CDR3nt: TGCGCCAGCACCTGGGGGCGGGTCTCCTACAATGAGCAGTTCTTC
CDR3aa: CASTWGRVSYNEQFF

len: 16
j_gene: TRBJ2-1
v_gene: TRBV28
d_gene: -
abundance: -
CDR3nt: TGTGCCAGCAGTTTGGGGGGGGCTACCGGATCCAATGAGCAGTTCTTC
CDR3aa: CASSLGGATGSNEQFF

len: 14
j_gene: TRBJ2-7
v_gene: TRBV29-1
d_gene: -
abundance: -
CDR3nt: TGCAGCGTACAGGGCCGCGATGCGGCTTACGAGCAGTACTTC
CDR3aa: CSVQGRDAAYEQYF

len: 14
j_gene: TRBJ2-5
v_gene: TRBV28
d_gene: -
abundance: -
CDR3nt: TGTGCCAGCAGTTTATCCCCTATGGGGGAGACCCAGTACTTC
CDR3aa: CASSLSPMGETQYF

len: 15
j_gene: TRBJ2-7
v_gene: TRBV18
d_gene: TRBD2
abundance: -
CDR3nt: TGTGCCAGCTCGACGACTAGCCCTAGCTCCTACGAGCAGTACTTC
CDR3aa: CASSTTSPSSYEQYF

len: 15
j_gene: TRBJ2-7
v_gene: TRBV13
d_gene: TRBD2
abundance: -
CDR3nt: TGTGCCAGCAGCCCTGGACTAGCGGGACTCTACGAGCAGTACTTC
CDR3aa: CASSPGLAGLYEQYF

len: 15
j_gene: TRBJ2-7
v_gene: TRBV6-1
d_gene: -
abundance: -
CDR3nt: TGTGCCAGCAGTCAACAGAGGACCGAATCCTACGAGCAGTACTTC
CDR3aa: CASSQQRTESYEQYF

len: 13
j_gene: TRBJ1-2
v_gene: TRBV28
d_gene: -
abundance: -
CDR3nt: TGTGCCAGCAGCCGCGGGGGGGGCTATGGCTACACCTTC
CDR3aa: CASSRGGGYGYTF

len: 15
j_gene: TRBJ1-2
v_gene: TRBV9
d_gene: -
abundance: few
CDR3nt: TGTGCCAGCAGCGTAGGTCGGGGCCTGGGCTATGGCTACACCTTC
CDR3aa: CASSVGRGLGYGYTF

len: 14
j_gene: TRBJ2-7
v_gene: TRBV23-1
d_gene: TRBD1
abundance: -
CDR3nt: TGCGCCAGCACTCTTCGGACAGGGAGCGACGAGCAGTACTTC
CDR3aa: CASTLRTGSDEQYF

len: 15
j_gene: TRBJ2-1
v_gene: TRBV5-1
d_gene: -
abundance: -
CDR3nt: TGCGCCAGCAGCTTGGGTCTAGAGGGGTACAATGAGCAGTTCTTC
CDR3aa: CASSLGLEGYNEQFF

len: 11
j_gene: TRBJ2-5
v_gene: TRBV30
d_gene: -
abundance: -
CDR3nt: TGTGCCTGGAGTGTTGGAGAGACCCAGTACTTC
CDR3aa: CAWSVGETQYF